The 18 T cell receptor beta chains below come from one sample, sequenced in a study of blood T cell repertoires in COVID-19. The data were produced by immunoSEQ multiplex PCR, yet TCRdb's version contains in-frame clones alone and is incomplete. This sample carries about 300,000 clones, 80% to 90% of them seen once, and the ten largest clones take 2.2%. The sequencing input was PBMCs or T cells enriched from blood (not recorded which). Source of these receptors: a man in his thirties or forties who had recovered from COVID-19.

CDR3 amino acids: CASSLGQAPFTQYF. In DNA, the CDR3 is TGTGCCAGTAGTCTGGGACAGGCACCCTTTACCCAGTACTTC. V and J are TRBV19 and TRBJ2-5, with 8 nucleotides matching TRBD1. The CDR3 is made up of 14 amino acids. CDR1 and CDR2 from the germline V gene are LNHDA and SQIVND (reference sequence). Trimming took 5 bases from V and 8 from J; bases not matched to a gene: 10.

A few counts support this clone. The genes are TRBV4-2 and TRBJ2-7, with 10 bases fitting TRBD1. Germline V CDR1 and CDR2: LGHNA, YNFKEQ. The trim removed 0 bases at V and 2 bases at J, leaving 4 bases unmatched. There are 16 residues in the CDR3. The CDR3: CASSQDGTGATYEQYF. The DNA for the CDR3 is TGTGCCAGCAGCCAAGATGGGACAGGGGCGACCTACGAGCAGTACTTC.

This chain joins TRBV5-4 and TRBJ1-1, with 8 bases matching TRBD1. The V and J ends lost 0 bases and 0 bases, in that order; junction bases with no gene match: 1. CDR3 size: 15 residues. Germline values: CDR1 SGHNT, CDR2 YYREEE (reference sequence). The DNA of the CDR3 is TGTGCCAGCAGCTTGGCAGGGGGCCTGAACACTGAAGCTTTCTTT. Translated, it gives CASSLAGGLNTEAFF.

The chain is built from TRBV5-8 and TRBJ1-2; TRBD1 agrees at 9 bases. This CDR3 contains 16 residues. Germline V CDR1 and CDR2: SGHTS, YDEGEE. V lost 4 bases and J lost 4; bases outside the gene matches: 11. This CDR3 is CASSIGTGSVGYGYTF. CDR3 DNA sequence: TGTGCCAGCAGCATCGGGACAGGGTCCGTAGGCTATGGCTACACCTTC. Using reference TRBV5-8 and TRBJ1-2 for the parts outside the CDR3, the full variable domain is EAGVTQSPTHLIKTRGQQATLRCSPISGHTSVYWYQQALGLGLQFLLWYDEGEERNRGNFPPRFSGRQFPNYSSELNVNALELEDSALYLCASSIGTGSVGYGYTFGSGTRLTVV.

The genes are TRBV7-2 and TRBJ1-1; D not certain. The length of the CDR3 is 13 residues. Germline CDR1 and CDR2: SGHTA and FQGNSA. Trimming cost V 4 bases and J 4 bases, with 10 bases left between them. CDR3 nucleotides: TGTGCCAGCAGCTCCCCGGGAAGCACTGAAGCTTTCTTT. As protein: CASSSPGSTEAFF.

This chain joins TRBV5-1 and TRBJ2-3; TRBD2 aligns across 11 bases. Germline CDR1 is SGHRS and CDR2 is YFSETQ. Trimming cost V 5 bases and J 4 bases; bases outside gene matches: 6. The CDR3 is 15 amino acids. Written as DNA, the CDR3 is TGCGCCAGCAGGTCGGGACTAGCGGACCCAGATACGCAGTATTTT. Protein: CASRSGLADPDTQYF.

The rearrangement joins TRBV6-5 to TRBJ1-5; D ambiguous. Trimming removed 0 bases from V and 4 bases from J, with 4 bases in between. CDR3 length: 13 residues. Germline V gene data show CDR1 as MNHEY and CDR2 as SVGAGI. The CDR3 reads CASSYSSNQPQHF. DNA for the CDR3: TGTGCCAGCAGTTACTCTAGTAATCAGCCCCAGCATTTT.

The chain has TRBV6-6 and TRBJ1-2; D not resolved. V was trimmed by 4 bases and J by 0 bases, leaving 6 bases between them. The CDR3 consists of 13 residues. CDR1 is MNHNY, CDR2 SVGAGI, per germline (reference sequence). CDR3 sequence reads: CASSSGSNYGYTF. The CDR3 DNA reads TGTGCCAGCAGTTCCGGTTCTAACTATGGCTACACCTTC.

The CDR3 DNA sequence: TGTGCCAGCAGGGGTGGAGGTGGCGGTCAGCCCCAGCATTTT. Translation gives CASRGGGGGQPQHF. The V call is TRBV6-5, the J call TRBJ1-5; no reliable D call. Trimming removed 6 bases from V and 6 bases from J, with 15 bases in between. CDR1 MNHEY and CDR2 SVGAGI come from the germline V gene. The CDR3 loop spans 14 amino acids.

This chain joins TRBV18 and TRBJ1-4; 7 bases are shared with TRBD1. CDR3 length: 16 residues. CDR1 is KGHSH, CDR2 LQKENI, per germline. V lost 0 bases and J lost 2; bases outside the gene matches: 3. The CDR3 reads CASSPPTGFTNEKLFF. In DNA form, the CDR3 reads TGTGCCAGCTCACCACCGACAGGGTTCACTAATGAAAAACTGTTTTTT.

The CDR3 DNA reads as TGCGCCAGCAGCAGCAGCAGGGGGCCTAGGAGCACAGATACGCAGTATTTT. This codes for CASSSSRGPRSTDTQYF. V usage is TRBV5-1 and J usage is TRBJ2-3; TRBD1 aligns across 8 bases. This CDR3 has 17 residues. Per germline, CDR1 SGHRS and CDR2 YFSETQ. V shed 4 bases, J shed 0 bases, and the junction held 10 bases outside the gene matches.

This clone came up a few times. J is TRBJ1-1 and V is TRBV5-1, with a possible D match to TRBD1 (5 bases). Germline values: CDR1 SGHRS, CDR2 YFSETQ. The CDR3 sequence is 14 residues long. V lost 2 bases and J 1 base, leaving 9 bases between the germline ends. In DNA, the CDR3 is TGCGCCAGCAGCTTAATGACAGCGAACACTGAAGCTTTCTTT. As protein: CASSLMTANTEAFF.

The chain employs TRBV7-2 and TRBJ1-2; TRBD1 aligns across 9 bases. Per the germline V gene, CDR1 is SGHTA and CDR2 is FQGNSA. V shed 4 bases and J 0 bases; nucleotides not matched to a gene: 6. The CDR3 extends over 16 amino acids. The CDR3 DNA is TGTGCCAGCAGCTCGGGACAGGGCCTAGCTAACTATGGCTACACCTTC. The encoded protein is CASSSGQGLANYGYTF.

The chain employs TRBV7-9 and TRBJ1-1; no definite D call. CDR3 length: 14 amino acids. V was shortened by 5 bases and J by 1 base, with 11 bases between the two germline ends. Germline lookup yields CDR1 SEHNR and CDR2 FQNEAQ (reference sequence). As DNA, the CDR3 is TGTGCCAGCAGCCAAGGAGGAGGGAACACTGAAGCTTTCTTT. This sequence encodes CASSQGGGNTEAFF.

The chain recombines TRBV11-2 with TRBJ2-7; D is perhaps TRBD1 (5 bases). CDR1 and CDR2 (germline): SGHAT, FQNNGV. The length of the CDR3 is 13 residues. Between the trimmed V and J ends, which lost 5 bases and 3 bases, there was a span of 11 bases. In DNA, the CDR3 is TGTGCCAGCAGCCGTGGACACTTCTACGAGCAGTACTTC. Amino acids: CASSRGHFYEQYF. Combining the CDR3 with reference TRBV11-2 and TRBJ2-7 gives the whole variable domain EAGVAQSPRYKIIEKRQSVAFWCNPISGHATLYWYQQILGQGPKLLIQFQNNGVVDDSQLPKDRFSAERLKGVDSTLKIQPAKLEDSAVYLCASSRGHFYEQYFGPGTRLTVT.

This clone was picked up a small number of times. The chain couples TRBV5-1 to TRBJ1-2; a possible D gene is TRBD1 (6 bases). Germline V lookup: CDR1 SGHRS, CDR2 YFSETQ. Trimming left V 1 base short and J 7 bases short, with 17 bases between. CDR3 length: 15 residues. CDR3 residues: CASSLSSGGLGGYTF. CDR3 in DNA: TGCGCCAGCAGCTTGTCGTCCGGGGGGCTGGGTGGCTACACCTTC. The full variable domain, with the rest looked up from reference TRBV5-1 and TRBJ1-2, is KAGVTQTPRYLIKTRGQQVTLSCSPISGHRSVSWYQQTPGQGLQFLFEYFSETQRNKGNFPGRFSGRQFSNSRSEMNVSTLELGDSALYLCASSLSSGGLGGYTFGSGTRLTVV.

The chain links TRBV18 to TRBJ2-1; 7 bases are a match to TRBD2. This CDR3 has 16 amino acids. The J segment lost 12 bases and the V segment lost 0 bases, leaving 14 bases of the junction unmatched. The germline V gene has CDR1 KGHSH and CDR2 LQKENI. CDR3: CASSPPGEGIGDRQFF. The CDR3 DNA is TGTGCCAGCTCACCACCCGGGGAGGGGATCGGGGATCGGCAGTTCTTC.

V and J are TRBV7-6 and TRBJ2-7, with 10 bases identical to TRBD1. The CDR3 extends over 17 amino acids. V was clipped by 5 bases and J by 3 bases; unmatched bases: 13. Germline assignment: CDR1 SGHVS and CDR2 FNYEAQ. CDR3 DNA: TGTGCCAGCAGCCCTATTATTACGACAGGGGGCCACTACGAGCAGTACTTC. It codes for CASSPIITTGGHYEQYF. Drawing the rest from reference TRBV7-6 and TRBJ2-7, the complete variable domain is GAGVSQSPRYKVTKRGQDVALRCDPISGHVSLYWYRQALGQGPEFLTYFNYEAQQDKSGLPNDRFSAERPEGSISTLTIQRTEQRDSAMYRCASSPIITTGGHYEQYFGPGTRLTVT.